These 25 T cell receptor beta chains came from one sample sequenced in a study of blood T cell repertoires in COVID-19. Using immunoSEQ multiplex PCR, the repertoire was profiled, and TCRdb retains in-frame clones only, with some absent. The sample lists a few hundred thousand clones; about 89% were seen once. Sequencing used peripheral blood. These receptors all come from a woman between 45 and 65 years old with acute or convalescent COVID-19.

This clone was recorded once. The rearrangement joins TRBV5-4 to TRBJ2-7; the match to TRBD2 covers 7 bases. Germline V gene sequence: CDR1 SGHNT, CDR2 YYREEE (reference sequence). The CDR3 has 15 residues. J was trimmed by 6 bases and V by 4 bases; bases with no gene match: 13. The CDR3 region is CASSQTAGASSEQYF. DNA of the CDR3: TGTGCCAGCAGCCAGACGGCGGGAGCATCGAGCGAGCAGTACTTC.

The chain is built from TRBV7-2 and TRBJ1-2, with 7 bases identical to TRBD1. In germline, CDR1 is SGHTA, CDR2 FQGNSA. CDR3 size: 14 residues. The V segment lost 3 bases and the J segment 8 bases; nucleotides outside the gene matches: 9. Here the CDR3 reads CASSFNTGEGGYTF. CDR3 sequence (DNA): TGTGCCAGCAGCTTTAATACAGGGGAAGGCGGCTACACCTTC.

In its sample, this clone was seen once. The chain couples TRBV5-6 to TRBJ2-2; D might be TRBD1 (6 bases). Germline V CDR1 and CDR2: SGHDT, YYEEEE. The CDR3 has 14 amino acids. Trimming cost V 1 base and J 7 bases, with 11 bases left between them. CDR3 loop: CASSLRQVGGELFF. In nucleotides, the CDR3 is TGTGCCAGCAGCTTGCGACAGGTCGGCGGGGAGCTGTTTTTT.

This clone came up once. CDR3 sequence reads: CASSTLGGLRDGYTF. The CDR3 DNA is TGTGCCAGCAGCACCCTAGGGGGTTTGCGTGATGGCTACACCTTC. This chain connects TRBV7-8 to TRBJ1-2; maybe TRBD1 (6 bases). Germline V lookup: CDR1 SGHVS, CDR2 FQNEAQ. This CDR3 has 15 residues. Trimming took 5 bases from V and 6 from J, leaving 19 bases between them.

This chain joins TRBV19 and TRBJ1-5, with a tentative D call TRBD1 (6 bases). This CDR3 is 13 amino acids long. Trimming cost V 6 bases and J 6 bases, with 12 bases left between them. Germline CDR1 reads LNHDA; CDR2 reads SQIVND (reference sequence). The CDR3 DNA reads TGTGCCAGTAGGCCCGGGGGGCTTCAGCCCCAGCATTTT. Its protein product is CASRPGGLQPQHF. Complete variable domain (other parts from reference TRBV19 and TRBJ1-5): DGGITQSPKYLFRKEGQNVTLSCEQNLNHDAMYWYRQDPGQGLRLIYYSQIVNDFQKGDIAEGYSVSREKKESFPLTVTSAQKNPTAFYLCASRPGGLQPQHFGDGTRLSIL.

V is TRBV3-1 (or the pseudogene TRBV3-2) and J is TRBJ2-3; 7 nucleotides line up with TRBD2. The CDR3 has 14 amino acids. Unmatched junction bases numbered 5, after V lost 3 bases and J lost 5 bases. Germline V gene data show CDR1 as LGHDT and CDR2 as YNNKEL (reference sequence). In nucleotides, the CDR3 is TGTGCCAGCAGCCAGAGAGCGGGAAGAGATACGCAGTATTTT. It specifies CASSQRAGRDTQYF.

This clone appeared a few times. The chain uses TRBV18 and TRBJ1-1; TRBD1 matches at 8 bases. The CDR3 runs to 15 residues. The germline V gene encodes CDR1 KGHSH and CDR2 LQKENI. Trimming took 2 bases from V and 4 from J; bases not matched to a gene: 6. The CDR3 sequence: CASSPGVQGGTEAFF. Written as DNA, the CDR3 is TGTGCCAGCTCACCAGGAGTACAGGGGGGCACTGAAGCTTTCTTT.

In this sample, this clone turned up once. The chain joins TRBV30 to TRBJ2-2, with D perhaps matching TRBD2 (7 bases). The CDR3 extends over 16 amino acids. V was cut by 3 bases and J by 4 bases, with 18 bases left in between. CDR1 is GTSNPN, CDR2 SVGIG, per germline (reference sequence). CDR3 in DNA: TGTGCCTGGAGCCGGACGGGGGGCGCCGGCACCGGGGAGCTGTTTTTT. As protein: CAWSRTGGAGTGELFF.

Written as DNA, the CDR3 is TGTGCCAGCAGCTTCTCGACTAGCGGGATAGTGTCCTCCTACGAGCAGTACTTC. Residues: CASSFSTSGIVSSYEQYF. The chain joins TRBV7-9 to TRBJ2-7, with TRBD2 matching over 11 bases. The V gene's germline CDR1 is SEHNR and CDR2 FQNEAQ (reference sequence). This CDR3 is 18 amino acids long. V was clipped by 3 bases and J by 0 bases; unmatched bases: 10.

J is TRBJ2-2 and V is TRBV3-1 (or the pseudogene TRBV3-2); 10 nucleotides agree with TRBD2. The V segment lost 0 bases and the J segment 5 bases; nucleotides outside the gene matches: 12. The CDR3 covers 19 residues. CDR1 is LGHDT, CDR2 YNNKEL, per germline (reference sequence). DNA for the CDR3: TGTGCCAGCAGCCAAGAACACTTCGGGACTAGCGTCGCGACCGGGGAGCTGTTTTTT. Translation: CASSQEHFGTSVATGELFF.

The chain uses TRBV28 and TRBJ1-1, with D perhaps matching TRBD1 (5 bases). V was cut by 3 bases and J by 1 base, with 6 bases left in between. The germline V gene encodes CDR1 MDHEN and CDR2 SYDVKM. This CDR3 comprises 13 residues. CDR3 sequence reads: CASSLTANTEAFF. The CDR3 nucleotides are TGTGCCAGCAGTTTGACAGCGAACACTGAAGCTTTCTTT.

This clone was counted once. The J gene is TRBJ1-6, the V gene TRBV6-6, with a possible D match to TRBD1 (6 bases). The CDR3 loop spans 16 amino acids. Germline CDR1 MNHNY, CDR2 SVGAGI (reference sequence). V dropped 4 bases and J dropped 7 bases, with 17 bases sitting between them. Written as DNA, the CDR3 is TGTGCCAGCAGTTTCCCCCACAGGGAACAGAATTCACCCCTCCACTTT. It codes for CASSFPHREQNSPLHF.

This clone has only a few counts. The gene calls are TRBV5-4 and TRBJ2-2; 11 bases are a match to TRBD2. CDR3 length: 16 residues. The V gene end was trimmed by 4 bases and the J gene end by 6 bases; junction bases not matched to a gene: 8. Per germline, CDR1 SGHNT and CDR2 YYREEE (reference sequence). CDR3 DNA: TGTGCCAGCAGCCGATTCGGGACTAGCGGAGCCGGGGAGCTGTTTTTT. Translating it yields CASSRFGTSGAGELFF. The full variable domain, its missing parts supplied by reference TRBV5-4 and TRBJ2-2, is ETGVTQSPTHLIKTRGQQVTLRCSSQSGHNTVSWYQQALGQGPQFIFQYYREEENGRGNFPPRFSGLQFPNYSSELNVNALELDDSALYLCASSRFGTSGAGELFFGEGSRLTVL.

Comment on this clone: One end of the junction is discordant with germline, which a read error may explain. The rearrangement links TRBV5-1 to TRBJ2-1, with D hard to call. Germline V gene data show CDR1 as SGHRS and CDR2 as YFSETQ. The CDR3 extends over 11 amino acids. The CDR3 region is CASSSNNEQFF. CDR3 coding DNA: TGCGCCAGCAGCTCCAACAATGAGCAGTTCTTC.

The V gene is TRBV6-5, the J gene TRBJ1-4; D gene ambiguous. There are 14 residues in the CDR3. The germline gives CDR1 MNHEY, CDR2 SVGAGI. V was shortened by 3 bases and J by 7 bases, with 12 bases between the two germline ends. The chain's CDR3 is CASSYIRGSEKLFF. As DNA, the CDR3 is TGTGCCAGCAGTTATATACGGGGATCTGAAAAACTGTTTTTT.

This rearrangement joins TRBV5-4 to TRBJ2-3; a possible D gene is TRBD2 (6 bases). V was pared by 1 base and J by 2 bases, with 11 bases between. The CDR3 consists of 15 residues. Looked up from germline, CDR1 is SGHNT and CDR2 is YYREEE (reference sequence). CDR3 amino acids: CASSLNSGITDTQYF. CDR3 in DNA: TGTGCCAGCAGCTTGAATAGCGGAATCACAGATACGCAGTATTTT.

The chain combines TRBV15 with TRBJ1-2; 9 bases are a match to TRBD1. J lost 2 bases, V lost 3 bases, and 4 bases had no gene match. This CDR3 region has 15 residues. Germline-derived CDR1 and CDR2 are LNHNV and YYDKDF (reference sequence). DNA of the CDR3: TGTGCCACCAGCAGGGGGGACAGGGAGAACTATGGCTACACCTTC. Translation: CATSRGDRENYGYTF.

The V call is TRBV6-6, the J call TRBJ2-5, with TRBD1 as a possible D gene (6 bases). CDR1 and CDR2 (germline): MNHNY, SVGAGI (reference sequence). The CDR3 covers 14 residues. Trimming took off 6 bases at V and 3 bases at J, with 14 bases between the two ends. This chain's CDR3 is CASSLTDSKETQYF. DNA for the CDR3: TGTGCCAGCAGCCTCACGGACAGTAAAGAGACCCAGTACTTC.

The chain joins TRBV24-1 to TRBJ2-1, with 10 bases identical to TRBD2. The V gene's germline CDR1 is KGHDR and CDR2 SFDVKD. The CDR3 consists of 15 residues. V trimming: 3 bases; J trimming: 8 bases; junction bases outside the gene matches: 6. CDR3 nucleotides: TGTGCCACCAGTGATATGGGACTAGCGAACCATGAGCAGTTCTTC. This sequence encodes CATSDMGLANHEQFF.

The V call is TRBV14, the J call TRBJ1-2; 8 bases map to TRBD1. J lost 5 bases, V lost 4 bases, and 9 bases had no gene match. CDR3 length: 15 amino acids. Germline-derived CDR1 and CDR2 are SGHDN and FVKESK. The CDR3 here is CASSLVGQGIYGYTF. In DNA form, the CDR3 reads TGTGCCAGCAGCCTAGTCGGACAGGGAATATATGGCTACACCTTC.

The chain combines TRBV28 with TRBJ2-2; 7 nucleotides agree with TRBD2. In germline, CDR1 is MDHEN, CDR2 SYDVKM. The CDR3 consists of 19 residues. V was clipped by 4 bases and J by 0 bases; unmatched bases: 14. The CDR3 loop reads CASSSEFFRGSTNTGELFF. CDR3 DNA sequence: TGTGCCAGCAGTTCAGAGTTTTTCCGCGGGAGTACGAACACCGGGGAGCTGTTTTTT.

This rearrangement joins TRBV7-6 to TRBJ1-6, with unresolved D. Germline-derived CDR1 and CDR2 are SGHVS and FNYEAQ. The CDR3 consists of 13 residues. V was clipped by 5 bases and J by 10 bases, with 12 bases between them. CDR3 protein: CASSLEAGSPLHF. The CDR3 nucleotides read TGTGCCAGCAGCCTTGAGGCGGGGTCACCCCTCCACTTT.

The CDR3, as DNA: TGTGCCACGGGAGAAAACTATGGCTACACCTTC. This translates into CATGENYGYTF. The V and J genes are TRBV10-3 and TRBJ1-2; D is uncertain. The CDR3 is 11 residues long. CDR1 is ENHRY and CDR2 is SYGVKD in the germline V gene. V lost 10 bases to trimming and J lost 2 bases, with 8 bases between them.

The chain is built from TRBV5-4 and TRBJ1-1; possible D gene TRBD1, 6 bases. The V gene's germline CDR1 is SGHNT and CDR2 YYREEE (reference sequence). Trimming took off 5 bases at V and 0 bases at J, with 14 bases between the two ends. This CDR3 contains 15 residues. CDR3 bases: TGTGCCAGCAGTGGGGCCCAGGGGATGAACACTGAAGCTTTCTTT. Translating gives CASSGAQGMNTEAFF.

The chain's CDR3 is CASSPQGPNEKLFF. The CDR3 nucleotides are TGTGCCAGCAGTCCACAGGGGCCTAATGAAAAACTGTTTTTT. V is TRBV28 and J is TRBJ1-4, with TRBD1 identical over 7 bases. The length of the CDR3 is 14 residues. Trimming at V came to 5 bases and at J to 3 bases, leaving 3 bases not matched to a gene. The germline gives CDR1 MDHEN, CDR2 SYDVKM.